Following are 21 T cell receptor beta chains from one sample sequenced in a study of cytomegalovirus exposure and HLA in healthy donors. PCR primers comprised 60 Vbeta and 13 Jbeta primers. Profiling relied on immunoSEQ multiplex PCR, and the TCRdb table lists in-frame clones only, not all of them. The sample features 100,000 to 150,000 clones, with under 2% in its top ten. What was sequenced was PBMCs. The source is a middle-aged woman in good health and CMV-seropositive.

V gene TRBV9 combines with J gene TRBJ2-3; no clear D. Trimming stripped 0 bases from V and 3 bases from J, with 14 bases between. Germline-derived CDR1 and CDR2 are SGDLS and YYNGEE. The CDR3 runs 16 residues. This chain's CDR3 is CASSVGSSYSTDTQYF. The CDR3, as DNA: TGTGCCAGCAGCGTAGGGTCGAGTTACTCGACAGATACGCAGTATTTT.

The chain recombines TRBV5-6 with TRBJ2-5; 10 nucleotides line up with TRBD2. The J call may be incorrect, as the DNA end agrees better with TRBJ2-7. The CDR3 consists of 15 residues. Germline assignment: CDR1 SGHDT and CDR2 YYEEEE. CDR3 in amino acids: CASSLASGSVYEQYF. CDR3 DNA sequence: TGTGCCAGCAGCTTGGCTAGCGGGAGTGTCTACGAGCAGTACTTC.

The V and J genes are TRBV29-1 and TRBJ2-3, with D hard to call. Germline lookup yields CDR1 SQVTM and CDR2 ANQGSEA. The CDR3 consists of 12 residues. V lost 4 bases and J 4 bases, leaving 9 bases between the germline ends. CDR3 region: CSVGSTSDTQYF. In DNA form, the CDR3 reads TGCAGCGTTGGATCTACTTCAGATACGCAGTATTTT.

CDR3 residues: CASSLVPTGVYGYTF. DNA for the CDR3: TGTGCCAGCAGCTTAGTTCCGACAGGAGTCTATGGCTACACCTTC. The chain recombines TRBV7-8 with TRBJ1-2; the D gene is possibly TRBD1 (6 bases). The CDR3 length is 15 residues. Trimming left V 1 base short and J 4 bases short, with 13 bases between. Germline CDR1 SGHVS, CDR2 FQNEAQ.

The chain combines TRBV14 with TRBJ1-5; D is undetermined. Germline loops: CDR1 SGHDN, CDR2 FVKESK. Trimming removed 0 bases from V and 5 bases from J, with 8 bases in between. The CDR3 spans 14 residues. CDR3 sequence: CASSQEGGDQPQHF. CDR3 DNA: TGTGCCAGCAGCCAAGAAGGCGGTGATCAGCCCCAGCATTTT.

The genes are TRBV14 and TRBJ2-3; D is possibly TRBD2 (5 bases). The CDR3 length is 14 residues. The germline gives CDR1 SGHDN, CDR2 FVKESK. Trimming pared 4 bases from V and 1 base from J, leaving 9 bases between. CDR3: CASSPTGGTDTQYF. Here the CDR3 DNA reads TGTGCCAGCAGCCCCACCGGGGGCACAGATACGCAGTATTTT. Together with reference TRBV14 and TRBJ2-3, the CDR3 gives the full variable domain: EAGVTQFPSHSVIEKGQTVTLRCDPISGHDNLYWYRRVMGKEIKFLLHFVKESKQDESGMPNNRFLAERTGGTYSTLKVQPAELEDSGVYFCASSPTGGTDTQYFGPGTRLTVL.

V usage is TRBV30 and J usage is TRBJ2-7; TRBD2 agrees at 7 bases. Germline V lookup: CDR1 GTSNPN, CDR2 SVGIG (reference sequence). V was clipped by 0 bases and J by 6 bases; unmatched bases: 2. CDR3 length: 12 residues. The CDR3 is CAWSVSGGEQYF. The DNA for the CDR3 is TGTGCCTGGAGTGTGTCGGGAGGCGAGCAGTACTTC.

V gene TRBV7-8 combines with J gene TRBJ1-1; 7 nucleotides agree with TRBD1. This CDR3 contains 17 residues. J lost 2 bases, V lost 7 bases, and 16 bases had no gene match. Germline V gives CDR1 SGHVS, CDR2 FQNEAQ. The CDR3, as DNA: TGTGCCAGCACCAACCGGGGACAGTTGAAGAGAAACACTGAAGCTTTCTTT. Residues: CASTNRGQLKRNTEAFF.

This sequence joins TRBV10-3 and TRBJ2-1, with 8 bases identical to TRBD2. Germline CDR1 reads ENHRY; CDR2 reads SYGVKD. Trimming cost V 6 bases and J 1 base; bases outside gene matches: 2. The CDR3 totals 14 residues. CDR3 in amino acids: CAISPSGSYNEQFF. The CDR3 region has the DNA TGTGCCATCAGCCCTAGCGGGTCCTACAATGAGCAGTTCTTC.

The V call is TRBV6-6, the J call TRBJ2-7, with 9 bases lining up with TRBD1. Germline-derived CDR1 and CDR2 are MNHNY and SVGAGI (reference sequence). The V gene end was trimmed by 6 bases and the J gene end by 5 bases; junction bases not matched to a gene: 5. The length of the CDR3 is 13 residues. CDR3 residues: CASSPGQGDEQYF. The CDR3, as DNA: TGTGCCAGCAGCCCGGGACAGGGTGACGAGCAGTACTTC.

The DNA of the CDR3 is TGCGCCAGCAGCTCGGGGGGACTAGCGGGCACAGATACGCAGTATTTT. Protein product: CASSSGGLAGTDTQYF. This chain links TRBV5-1 with TRBJ2-3; 11 bases agree with TRBD2. The CDR3 sequence is 16 residues long. CDR1 and CDR2 from the germline V gene are SGHRS and YFSETQ. Trimming cost V 3 bases and J 1 base; bases outside gene matches: 4.

The chain carries TRBV6-1 and TRBJ1-1, with 7 bases fitting TRBD1. The germline gives CDR1 MNHNS, CDR2 SASEGT. V dropped 6 bases and J dropped 2; count of bases not matched to a gene: 6. CDR3 length equals 14 residues. The CDR3 coding sequence is TGTGCCAGCAGCCAGACAGGGCTCAACACTGAAGCTTTCTTT. Protein product: CASSQTGLNTEAFF.

The chain joins TRBV27 to TRBJ1-5; TRBD1 agrees at 10 bases. The CDR3 contains 13 residues. Unmatched junction bases numbered 6, after V lost 11 bases and J lost 5 bases. Germline CDR1 is MNHEY and CDR2 is SMNVEV (reference sequence). The CDR3 DNA reads as TGTGCCCGACAGGGGGCGGGTGATCAGCCCCAGCATTTT. This translates into CARQGAGDQPQHF.

This sequence joins TRBV6-5 and TRBJ2-1; 8 bases are a match to TRBD1. Germline trimming cut 4 bases from V and 8 bases from J; bases unmatched to any gene: 7. Germline lookup yields CDR1 MNHEY and CDR2 SVGAGI. The CDR3 is 14 residues long. CDR3 DNA: TGTGCCAGCAGTTTTCGACAGGGGCGCGATGAGCAGTTCTTC. Translating it yields CASSFRQGRDEQFF.

The chain links TRBV19 to TRBJ1-2, with TRBD1 matching 7 bases. CDR1 LNHDA and CDR2 SQIVND come from the germline V gene (reference sequence). This CDR3 is 13 amino acids long. With 5 bases clipped from V and 6 bases from J, the junction kept 6 bases outside the gene matches. The CDR3 DNA sequence: TGTGCCAGTAGTTCCCGGGACAGTAATGGCTACACCTTC. This translates into CASSSRDSNGYTF.

The genes are TRBV4-2 and TRBJ2-3; 9 nucleotides agree with TRBD1. V shed 3 bases, J shed 0 bases, and the junction held 4 bases outside the gene matches. The CDR3 covers 16 residues. Germline lookup yields CDR1 LGHNA and CDR2 YNFKEQ. CDR3 sequence (DNA): TGTGCCAGCAGCCAGGGGACAGGGCGTAGCACAGATACGCAGTATTTT. Residues: CASSQGTGRSTDTQYF.

CDR3 sequence: CASSDRDLVNQPQHF. CDR3 DNA sequence: TGTGCCAGTAGTGACAGGGATCTTGTCAATCAGCCCCAGCATTTT. The genes are TRBV19 and TRBJ1-5, with 7 bases aligning to TRBD1. Germline V gives CDR1 LNHDA, CDR2 SQIVND (reference sequence). This CDR3 is 15 amino acids long. Losses at the gene ends were 5 bases for V and 3 bases for J; bases not matched to a gene: 7.

The gene calls are TRBV5-1 and TRBJ2-5, with D hard to call. The end of the DNA aligns better with TRBJ2-7, so the J call may be wrong. This CDR3 spans 12 amino acids. The germline CDR1 and CDR2 sequences are SGHRS and YFSETQ. The CDR3: CASSLGRYEQYF. The CDR3 DNA is TGCGCCAGCAGCTTGGGGAGATACGAGCAGTACTTC.

The chain has TRBV7-9 and TRBJ2-1, with 13 bases fitting TRBD2. CDR3 size: 15 residues. The germline gives CDR1 SEHNR, CDR2 FQNEAQ (reference sequence). The junction had 6 bases not matched to a gene; V was cut back by 5 bases and J by 8 bases. The CDR3 protein is CASSLRTSGSYEQFF. The CDR3 region has the DNA TGTGCCAGCAGCCTAAGGACTAGCGGGAGCTATGAGCAGTTCTTC.

The CDR3: CASSQASGRGLETQYF. The CDR3 coding sequence is TGTGCCAGTAGTCAGGCGAGCGGGAGAGGTTTAGAGACCCAGTACTTC. The chain combines TRBV19 with TRBJ2-5; TRBD2 aligns across 8 bases. Germline CDR1 and CDR2: LNHDA and SQIVND (reference sequence). The CDR3 extends over 16 amino acids. V was clipped by 5 bases and J by 4 bases; unmatched bases: 12.

The chain recombines TRBV5-1 with TRBJ2-3; 8 bases line up with TRBD2. This CDR3 has 17 amino acids. V gave up 1 base and J gave up 3 bases; unmatched junction bases: 10. The germline gives CDR1 SGHRS, CDR2 YFSETQ. DNA for the CDR3: TGCGCCAGCAGCTTGATACCTTTAGCGGGAACGACAGATACGCAGTATTTT. This encodes CASSLIPLAGTTDTQYF.